These 23 T cell receptor beta chains share one sample of origin, sequenced in a study of CXCR3-negative and CXCR3-positive naive CD8 T cells. Study results and limitations: TRB CDR3 hydrophobicity was greater in CXCR3-positive naive cells than in CXCR3-negative naive cells.

No antigen is known for these receptors. The libraries of TRB cDNA were prepared using 5' RACE with UMI labels. After re-calling the 5' RACE reads, TCRdb lists one entry per CDR3 protein, DNA absent. There are 120,000 to 150,000 distinct CDR3 sequences in the sample, with 0.25% to 0.3% held by the top ten. The sample taken for sequencing was naive CXCR3+ CD8+ T cells from blood. As for subset: CD45RO-CCR7+CD27+CD95- naive CD8+ T cells expressing CXCR3 (TNR3+). The receptors derive from a human donor in good health. Some clones in this sample may be carry-over from other donors' samples.

V gene TRBV28 combines with J gene TRBJ2-1; TCRdb designates TRBD2, a call that cannot be tested without DNA. CDR3 length: 13 residues. Germline assignment: CDR1 MDHEN and CDR2 SYDVKM. The CDR3 sequence: CATAGPNIYEQFF.

The chain employs TRBV20-1 and TRBJ2-7; TCRdb selects TRBD2, and the lack of DNA leaves this call unchecked. The CDR3 covers 14 residues. CDR1 and CDR2 (germline): DFQATT, SNEGSKA (reference sequence). The chain's CDR3 is CSARGLLLSYEQYF.

V and J are TRBV20-1 and TRBJ2-7; the TCRdb call, TRBD1, lacks DNA for checking. The CDR3 totals 12 residues. CDR1 is DFQATT, CDR2 SNEGSKA, per germline (reference sequence). Here the CDR3 reads CSARTGVREQYF.

The CDR3 loop is CASSLGGTSGHVADTQYF. J is TRBJ2-3 and V is TRBV12-3 or TRBV12-4; there is no DNA to check the TCRdb D call of TRBD2. The CDR3 is 18 residues long.

The genes are TRBV28 and TRBJ2-7; TCRdb lists TRBD1, though no DNA is available to test this call. There are 15 residues in the CDR3. Germline V gene data show CDR1 as MDHEN and CDR2 as SYDVKM. The CDR3 sequence: CASRVSPGVSYEQYF. Together with reference TRBV28 and TRBJ2-7, the CDR3 gives the full variable domain: DVKVTQSSRYLVKRTGEKVFLECVQDMDHENMFWYRQDPGLGLRLIYFSYDVKMKEKGDIPEGYSVSREKKERFSLILESASTNQTSMYLCASRVSPGVSYEQYFGPGTRLTVT.

This rearrangement joins TRBV4-3 to TRBJ2-7; TCRdb indicates TRBD1, and absent DNA this call remains unverified. The CDR3 has 17 amino acids. Germline-derived CDR1 and CDR2 are LGHNA and YSLEER. The CDR3 protein is CASSQDGGGQGLYEQYF.

This chain connects TRBV5-1 to TRBJ2-5; without DNA, the TCRdb call of TRBD1 cannot be checked. Germline-derived CDR1 and CDR2 are SGHRS and YFSETQ. The CDR3 contains 19 residues. CDR3 sequence reads: CASSFFPPEGQGFQETQYF. The full variable domain, in which reference TRBV5-1 and TRBJ2-5 provide the parts outside the CDR3, is KAGVTQTPRYLIKTRGQQVTLSCSPISGHRSVSWYQQTPGQGLQFLFEYFSETQRNKGNFPGRFSGRQFSNSRSEMNVSTLELGDSALYLCASSFFPPEGQGFQETQYFGPGTRLLVL.

The V gene is TRBV29-1, the J gene TRBJ2-5; the D gene TCRdb calls, TRBD2, cannot be checked with no DNA. The CDR3 has 17 residues. Germline V CDR1 and CDR2: SQVTM, ANQGSEA. CDR3 protein: CSVSGLAGSVPQETQYF.

V usage is TRBV5-1 and J usage is TRBJ2-2; TCRdb's assignment of TRBD1 cannot be checked, as there is no DNA. Germline V CDR1 and CDR2: SGHRS, YFSETQ. CDR3 length: 15 residues. CDR3: CASSFRDTNTGELFF.

The V gene is TRBV12-3 or TRBV12-4, the J gene TRBJ1-5; TCRdb's D call, TRBD1, is unchecked because there is no DNA. This CDR3 comprises 14 residues. CDR3 sequence: CASRSDRDNQPQHF.

CDR3 in amino acids: CASSLLRAENTEAFF. The V and J genes are TRBV7-9 and TRBJ1-1. Germline CDR1 is SEHNR and CDR2 is FQNEAQ (reference sequence). CDR3 length equals 15 residues.

This chain links TRBV5-1 with TRBJ1-1. Germline V gene lookup returns CDR1 SGHRS and CDR2 YFSETQ. The CDR3 contains 16 residues. The CDR3 spells CASSAFPEGDHTEAFF.

J is TRBJ1-1 and V is TRBV20-1. CDR3 length equals 13 residues. From germline, CDR1 is DFQATT and CDR2 SNEGSKA (reference sequence). CDR3 protein: CSARALGDTEAFF.

J is TRBJ2-7 and V is TRBV7-9; as DNA is missing, the TRBD1 call by TCRdb cannot be tested. This CDR3 is 17 amino acids long. The germline V gene encodes CDR1 SEHNR and CDR2 FQNEAQ (reference sequence). The CDR3 loop is CASSSNPLEQGVYEQYF.

J is TRBJ2-7 and V is TRBV2; TCRdb indicates TRBD1, and absent DNA this call remains unverified. Germline V gives CDR1 SNHLY, CDR2 FYNNEI. CDR3 length: 15 residues. CDR3 loop: CASDLRDRALHEQYF.

The chain is built from TRBV4-3 and TRBJ1-1. CDR3 length equals 15 residues. The germline V gene has CDR1 LGHNA and CDR2 YSLEER. The CDR3 reads CASSQERDLNTEAFF.

The J gene is TRBJ2-5, the V gene TRBV2; the D call from TCRdb, TRBD1, cannot be confirmed without DNA. The CDR3 consists of 19 residues. CDR1 SNHLY and CDR2 FYNNEI come from the germline V gene. The CDR3: CASPLGEGAVRPYQETQYF.

This chain uses TRBV12-3 or TRBV12-4 with TRBJ1-2; as DNA is missing, the TRBD1 call by TCRdb cannot be tested. The CDR3 runs to 14 residues. This CDR3 reads CASSLASTGYGYTF.

The rearrangement uses TRBV7-8 and TRBJ2-5; the TRBD2 assignment by TCRdb is unverifiable without DNA. The germline CDR1 and CDR2 sequences are SGHVS and FQNEAQ. The CDR3 is 19 residues long. CDR3: CASSLAVTGTSGDPETQYF. Drawing the rest from reference TRBV7-8 and TRBJ2-5, the complete variable domain is GAGVSQSPRYKVAKRGQDVALRCDPISGHVSLFWYQQALGQGPEFLTYFQNEAQLDKSGLPSDRFFAERPEGSVSTLKIQRTQQEDSAVYLCASSLAVTGTSGDPETQYFGPGTRLLVL.

The chain joins TRBV6-6 to TRBJ2-1; with no DNA, the TCRdb D assignment of TRBD1 cannot be verified. The CDR3 sequence is 20 residues long. Germline V gene sequence: CDR1 MNHNY, CDR2 SVGAGI (reference sequence). The chain's CDR3 is CASSYDDAYGTSRDYNEQFF.

This chain connects TRBV6-2 or TRBV6-3 to TRBJ2-1. The CDR3 has 11 residues. Germline values: CDR1 MNHEY, CDR2 SVGEGT. CDR3 region: CASSPNNEQFF.

This chain uses TRBV4-2 with TRBJ2-3. The CDR3 has 14 amino acids. Looked up from germline, CDR1 is LGHNA and CDR2 is YNFKEQ. The chain's CDR3 is CASTTFVGPDTQYF.

The chain combines TRBV20-1 with TRBJ1-3; TCRdb indicates TRBD1, and absent DNA this call remains unverified. Germline CDR1 reads DFQATT; CDR2 reads SNEGSKA (reference sequence). This CDR3 has 18 amino acids. CDR3 region: CSARDLTGGTYSGNTIYF.